A selection of T cell receptor beta chains follows, all from one sample in a study of beta chain features in type 1 diabetes. Clones were read by immunoSEQ multiplex PCR, and TCRdb kept only the in-frame ones, dropping some. Of under 150,000 clones listed, around 8.8% were seen once; the top ten hold 0.75%. The sample was central memory CD4+ T cells from blood. These receptors originate from a man aged 30 to 45 with type 1 diabetes. Each CDR3 is given with its conserved first and last residue. Fields, in order: D gene, V gene, clone size, J gene, CDR3 protein, CDR3 DNA. A D gene is named only where the DNA matches it firmly. Clone size is stated in some rows and not others, as once, few, many or a class when expanded.

d_call: TRBD2; v_call: TRBV11-3; clone_size: few; j_call: TRBJ2-5; cdr3_aa: CASSPGTSGQETQYF; cdr3_nt: TGTGCCAGCAGCCCAGGGACTAGCGGACAAGAGACCCAGTACTTC
d_call: TRBD2; v_call: TRBV2; clone_size: few; j_call: TRBJ2-1; cdr3_aa: CAITGGVRRNEQFF; cdr3_nt: TGTGCCATCACGGGGGGAGTGCGTAGGAATGAGCAGTTCTTC
d_call: TRBD1; v_call: TRBV10-3; clone_size: few; j_call: TRBJ1-1; cdr3_aa: CASSDRGGADTEAFF; cdr3_nt: TGTGCCAGCAGCGATAGAGGGGGCGCGGACACTGAAGCTTTCTTT
d_call: TRBD1; v_call: TRBV28; clone_size: .; j_call: TRBJ1-5; cdr3_aa: CASRTGSQPQHF; cdr3_nt: TGTGCCAGCAGGACAGGGAGTCAGCCCCAGCATTTT
d_call: .; v_call: TRBV7-9; clone_size: few; j_call: TRBJ1-1; cdr3_aa: CASSPSEGAFF; cdr3_nt: TGTGCCAGCAGCCCATCAGAGGGAGCTTTCTTT
d_call: .; v_call: TRBV5-6; clone_size: few; j_call: TRBJ2-5; cdr3_aa: CASSLGGLETQYF; cdr3_nt: TGTGCCAGCAGCTTGGGGGGGCTGGAGACCCAGTACTTC
d_call: TRBD2; v_call: TRBV7-8; clone_size: .; j_call: TRBJ2-7; cdr3_aa: CASRTTSGRNKYF; cdr3_nt: TGTGCCAGCAGAACTACTAGCGGGCGAAATAAGTACTTC
d_call: .; v_call: TRBV19; clone_size: few; j_call: TRBJ2-6; cdr3_aa: CASSRGRGANVLTF; cdr3_nt: TGTGCCAGTAGTAGAGGGCGTGGGGCCAACGTCCTGACTTTC
d_call: .; v_call: TRBV2; clone_size: .; j_call: TRBJ1-2; cdr3_aa: CASSERDYGYTF; cdr3_nt: TGTGCCAGCAGTGAAAGAGACTATGGCTACACCTTC
d_call: TRBD2; v_call: TRBV9; clone_size: .; j_call: TRBJ2-2; cdr3_aa: CASSAMAGGHTGELFF; cdr3_nt: TGTGCCAGCAGCGCCATGGCGGGGGGGCACACCGGGGAGCTGTTTTTT
d_call: .; v_call: TRBV18; clone_size: few; j_call: TRBJ2-2; cdr3_aa: CASSPLWRQNTGELFF; cdr3_nt: TGTGCCAGCTCACCACTGTGGCGACAGAACACCGGGGAGCTGTTTTTT
d_call: TRBD2; v_call: TRBV4-2; clone_size: .; j_call: TRBJ2-3; cdr3_aa: CASSQDPISSGGAYTQYF; cdr3_nt: TGTGCCAGCAGCCAAGATCCCATTTCTAGCGGGGGGGCGTATACGCAGTATTTT
d_call: TRBD1; v_call: TRBV28; clone_size: many; j_call: TRBJ2-5; cdr3_aa: CASSDRGREETQYF; cdr3_nt: TGTGCCAGCAGTGACAGGGGGCGCGAGGAGACCCAGTACTTC
d_call: .; v_call: TRBV2; clone_size: .; j_call: TRBJ2-5; cdr3_aa: CASNTYRQETQYF; cdr3_nt: TGTGCCAGCAATACCTACAGACAAGAGACCCAGTACTTC
d_call: .; v_call: TRBV7-9; clone_size: .; j_call: TRBJ2-1; cdr3_aa: CASSLANSLSYNEQFF; cdr3_nt: TGTGCCAGCAGCTTAGCCAACAGCCTGTCCTACAATGAGCAGTTCTTC
d_call: .; v_call: TRBV27; clone_size: .; j_call: TRBJ1-4; cdr3_aa: CATRGEGEKLFF; cdr3_nt: TGTGCCACCCGGGGGGAAGGTGAAAAACTGTTTTTT
d_call: .; v_call: TRBV19; clone_size: few; j_call: TRBJ2-6; cdr3_aa: CASSLSSGANVLTF; cdr3_nt: TGTGCCAGTAGTTTGAGCTCTGGGGCCAACGTCCTGACTTTC
d_call: .; v_call: TRBV11-2; clone_size: few; j_call: TRBJ2-1; cdr3_aa: CASRKGVNEQFF; cdr3_nt: TGTGCCAGCAGGAAAGGGGTCAATGAGCAGTTCTTC
d_call: TRBD1; v_call: TRBV2; clone_size: .; j_call: TRBJ1-5; cdr3_aa: CASSRQGGNQPQHF; cdr3_nt: TGTGCCAGCAGTAGACAGGGTGGCAATCAGCCCCAGCATTTT
d_call: .; v_call: TRBV15; clone_size: few; j_call: TRBJ2-7; cdr3_aa: CATSRSPGYYEQYF; cdr3_nt: TGTGCCACCAGCAGATCCCCAGGTTACTACGAGCAGTACTTC
d_call: TRBD1; v_call: TRBV4-2; clone_size: .; j_call: TRBJ2-6; cdr3_aa: CASSSTTGTGANVLTF; cdr3_nt: TGTGCCAGCAGCTCAACGACAGGGACTGGGGCCAACGTCCTGACTTTC
d_call: TRBD1; v_call: TRBV9; clone_size: few; j_call: TRBJ1-2; cdr3_aa: CASSRDSNYGYTF; cdr3_nt: TGTGCCAGCAGTAGGGACAGCAACTATGGCTACACCTTC
d_call: .; v_call: TRBV5-1; clone_size: few; j_call: TRBJ2-4; cdr3_aa: CASSLATGSQNIQYF; cdr3_nt: TGCGCCAGCAGCTTGGCCACAGGAAGTCAGAACATTCAGTACTTC
d_call: TRBD1; v_call: TRBV10-3; clone_size: .; j_call: TRBJ2-1; cdr3_aa: CAIGQAYNEQFF; cdr3_nt: TGTGCCATCGGACAGGCCTACAATGAGCAGTTCTTC
d_call: .; v_call: TRBV28; clone_size: .; j_call: TRBJ2-2; cdr3_aa: CASSLLDTGELFF; cdr3_nt: TGTGCCAGCAGTTTACTAGATACCGGGGAGCTGTTTTTT
d_call: .; v_call: TRBV2; clone_size: .; j_call: TRBJ2-2; cdr3_aa: CASRSTGGVWSGELFF; cdr3_nt: TGTGCCAGCAGGTCGACTGGAGGGGTATGGTCCGGGGAGCTGTTTTTT
d_call: TRBD1; v_call: TRBV7-7; clone_size: .; j_call: TRBJ1-2; cdr3_aa: CASSCHGTGFNYGYTF; cdr3_nt: TGTGCTAGCAGCTGCCACGGGACAGGGTTTAACTATGGCTACACCTTC
d_call: .; v_call: TRBV10-3; clone_size: .; j_call: TRBJ1-1; cdr3_aa: CAITASLNGNEAFF; cdr3_nt: TGTGCCATCACCGCAAGCCTGAACGGGAATGAAGCTTTCTTT
d_call: .; v_call: TRBV5-1; clone_size: .; j_call: TRBJ2-3; cdr3_aa: CASSPTGTRTDTQYF; cdr3_nt: TGCGCCAGCAGCCCCACCGGGACACGCACAGATACGCAGTATTTT
d_call: TRBD1; v_call: TRBV7-8; clone_size: .; j_call: TRBJ1-5; cdr3_aa: CASSFGTAQDQPQHF; cdr3_nt: TGTGCCAGCAGCTTCGGGACAGCTCAAGATCAGCCCCAGCATTTT
d_call: .; v_call: TRBV14; clone_size: few; j_call: TRBJ2-6; cdr3_aa: CASSRWSSGANVLTF; cdr3_nt: TGTGCCAGCAGCCGCTGGAGCTCTGGGGCCAACGTCCTGACTTTC